Listed here is a single T cell receptor beta chain. The sample holds one count of this clonotype. The target of this receptor is not known. The input lacks base qualities; no much larger clone sits a single base away. Evidence from a single read is weak. Starting from about 550 ng total RNA, TCRbeta-specific cDNA was produced by reverse transcription with a constant-region primer and ProtoScript II reverse transcriptase. TCRbeta libraries were built with three nested multiplex PCR rounds, a slightly modified ARM-PCR procedure. Each of the first two PCR rounds ran for roughly 9 cycles and used multiplex TRBV1-TRBV30 forward primers together with a Cbeta reverse primer. Sample barcodes and Illumina adapters were attached in a final 25-cycle PCR using Deep VentR polymerase. Before sequencing, amplicons between 200 and 500 bp were purified from gel using a QIAquick gel extraction kit. An Illumina HiSeq 2500 was used to sequence the TCRbeta amplicons with 250-bp paired-end reads. As for the authors' bioinformatics: To recover full CDR3 sequences, reads were quality-trimmed using Trimmomatic v0.33 and paired reads were then merged using FLASH v1.2.11. V, D and J germline segments were assigned to the rearranged TCRbeta sequences by MiGEC v1.2.1b. VDJtools v1.0.0 computed clonotype statistics and Shannon-Wiener diversity indices. Except for diversity analysis, only the 250 most abundant clonotypes of each sample were used in subsequent analyses to reduce sampling bias. The public reads were run again by TCRdb, first through fastp at Q25 and then through MiXCR, and only productive beta chains were kept. Under each unique CDR3 protein, matching rows form one entry showing the most common genes and DNA. It is TCRdb's table, rather than the study itself, that gives the V and J calls and clone size. The sample includes about 43,000 distinct CDR3 sequences, with roughly 73% observed a single time. Over 15% of the sample is in the top ten clones.

Without any cell sorting, total RNA and DNA were co-extracted from approximately 20-30 mg of bulk tissue using the AllPrep DNA/RNA mini kit. About five patients with histopathologically diagnosed primary liver carcinoma underwent surgical resection in China between November 2015 and March 2016. At the time of sampling, the patients had chronic HBV infection and had not received any treatment. Each tumor was sampled at five spatially separated regions: the tumor centre plus the superior, inferior, left-lateral and right-lateral poles. More than 75% viable tumor cells were found by histology in every tumor sample. Each fresh piece of tumor and adjacent tissue was cut in two, with one half stored in RNAlater at -80 degrees C and the other half sent for histology. This sample was taken from a study of tumor-infiltrating lymphocytes in primary liver carcinoma (TCRdb year 2017). Study-wide context: The five patients, three men and two women aged 30 to 69 years, had hepatocellular carcinoma (four) or combined HCC and intrahepatic cholangiocarcinoma (one). The tumors of the five patients were staged as T1-T3 N0M0, with maximum diameters ranging from 4.2 to 10 cm. Samples yielded roughly 3.5 to 7.13 million productive TCRbeta reads; read depth did not differ significantly between tissue types. The study combined TCRbeta repertoire sequencing, expression microarrays and whole-exome sequencing across five regions of each liver tumor, with adjacent normal tissue and blood. A total of 35 specimens from 5 patients went through TCRbeta repertoire sequencing, namely 25 tumor regions, 5 adjacent noncancerous liver tissues and 5 peripheral blood samples. The 25 tumor region samples were profiled with Agilent mRNA microarrays so that TCRbeta repertoire diversity could be related to the local molecular phenotype. Technical replicate repertoires showed high reproducibility, with mean shared-clone rates approximately 0.89 and correlation coefficients above 0.98.

The germline V gene provides CDR1 LGHNA and CDR2 YNFKEQ. There are 13 amino acids in the CDR3, from cysteine to phenylalanine inclusive. Only the CDR3 DNA stays, 39 bases, in frame from base 1. The junction shows trimming of 8 bases on V and 8 bases on J, plus 15 bases between the germline ends. Beyond this particular receptor, the publication reports: Because the samples were bulk and unsorted, CD4+ and CD8+ T cell repertoires could not be compared. Because only the TCR beta chain was sequenced and unpaired alpha chains were not captured, true repertoire diversity is likely underestimated. The study included only a few patients, and the authors note findings should be validated in a larger study. Only about 8-25% of top clones were present in all five regions of a tumor, suggesting spatial heterogeneity of tumor-infiltrating T cells. The top 250 clones made up a significantly larger repertoire fraction in tumors than in blood (p = 0.039). Consistent with antigen-driven expansion, pairs of tumor regions showed higher repertoire overlap (mean around 36%) than either tumor-adjacent pairs (approximately 17%) or tumor-blood pairs (roughly 15%).

Material: liver tumor tissue from sampling region 2. The label giving this sample's cell subset or site can be read as: tumor region T2, inferior pole. The clonotype originates from a man between 35 and 55 years old with primary liver carcinoma and hepatitis B virus infection. The chain is encoded by TRBV4-2 joined to TRBJ2-2, with the D gene too uncertain to name. The DNA reads as follows: TGTGCCAGCCAAGATCAGGTGGGAGGGGAGCTGTTTTTT. Its amino acids are CASQDQVGGELFF.